The next 20 T cell receptor beta chains were all read from a single sample in a study of shared clonotypes between healthy human individuals. Naive CD8 cells were CD45RO-negative, positively selected for CCR7, excluding terminally differentiated effector memory CD45RA+ cells. The method was immunoSEQ multiplex PCR; TCRdb's version includes in-frame clones alone and lacks a portion of them. The sample shows millions of clones, roughly 94% of them seen only once. The sequencing sample was made of naive CD8+ T cells sorted from blood. The source of these receptors is a man aged 18 to 30 in good health.

The chain recombines TRBV4-1 with TRBJ1-2; TRBD1 is a possible D gene (6 bases). The CDR3 loop spans 15 amino acids. Germline V gives CDR1 MGHRA, CDR2 YSYEKL. V was pared by 0 bases and J by 7 bases, with 15 bases between. In nucleotides, the CDR3 is TGCGCCAGCAGCCAAGATGAGGGGGGGCTGGCTGGCTACACCTTC. Protein product: CASSQDEGGLAGYTF.

A few counts support this clone. The chain couples TRBV27 to TRBJ1-6; unclear D gene. The CDR3 contains 12 residues. Germline V lookup: CDR1 MNHEY, CDR2 SMNVEV (reference sequence). Trimming took off 5 bases at V and 6 bases at J, with 5 bases between the two ends. The CDR3 spells CASSLTNSPLHF. The CDR3 DNA is TGTGCCAGCAGTCTCACTAATTCACCCCTCCACTTT.

This clone was counted a single time. This chain uses TRBV6-1 with TRBJ2-1; TRBD1 or TRBD2 may be the D gene (7 bases each). With 10 bases removed from V and 9 bases from J, the gap between germline ends came to 13 bases. CDR1 and CDR2 from the germline V gene are MNHNS and SASEGT. The CDR3 extends over 11 amino acids. The CDR3 loop reads CATQGGVEQFF. The CDR3 DNA reads as TGTGCCACCCAGGGGGGGGTTGAGCAGTTCTTC.

The chain carries TRBV11-2 and TRBJ2-3; 9 nucleotides match TRBD2. CDR3 length: 13 amino acids. Trimming cost V 5 bases and J 7 bases; bases outside gene matches: 4. Germline lookup yields CDR1 SGHAT and CDR2 FQNNGV. CDR3 sequence (DNA): TGTGCCAGCAGCGTCTCTAGCGGGAATACGCAGTATTTT. This translates into CASSVSSGNTQYF.

As DNA, the CDR3 is TGTGCCAGCAGCCCCACTCTTCTCGGCCCAAACAATGAGCAGTTCTTC. As protein: CASSPTLLGPNNEQFF. The chain uses TRBV2 and TRBJ2-1; no firm D call. CDR3 length: 16 amino acids. In germline, CDR1 is SNHLY, CDR2 FYNNEI. V was pared by 6 bases and J by 5 bases, with 20 bases between.

This chain uses TRBV6-6 with TRBJ2-5; tentative D call: TRBD1 (6 bases). Germline CDR1 reads MNHNY; CDR2 reads SVGAGI (reference sequence). Trimming pared 3 bases from V and 1 base from J, leaving 15 bases between. This CDR3 is built from 16 residues. CDR3 sequence reads: CASSYPRDTLQETQYF. CDR3 in DNA: TGTGCCAGCAGTTATCCCAGGGACACCCTCCAAGAGACCCAGTACTTC.

The chain employs TRBV6-5 and TRBJ1-2, with D possibly matching TRBD1 (5 bases). Deletions cut 5 bases from V and 4 bases from J, with 8 bases between. CDR3 length: 12 residues. Germline V gene data show CDR1 as MNHEY and CDR2 as SVGAGI. This CDR3 reads CASSAGSYGYTF. The CDR3 nucleotides read TGTGCCAGCAGTGCAGGGAGCTATGGCTACACCTTC.

CDR3 in DNA: TGTGCCAGCAGCCTTCGGGAACTCAGAGAAAAACTGTTTTTT. It specifies CASSLRELREKLFF. V and J are TRBV28 and TRBJ1-4; D ambiguous. This CDR3 has 14 residues. V was cut by 6 bases and J by 8 bases, with 16 bases left in between. Germline V gene sequence: CDR1 MDHEN, CDR2 SYDVKM.

This clone was found once. V is TRBV30 and J is TRBJ2-1, with D tentatively TRBD1 (6 bases). Germline V lookup: CDR1 GTSNPN, CDR2 SVGIG (reference sequence). Trimming took off 5 bases at V and 10 bases at J, with 9 bases between the two ends. The CDR3 is 10 amino acids. In nucleotides, the CDR3 is TGTGCCTGGGGGCAGGGGGAGCAGTTCTTC. Protein sequence: CAWGQGEQFF. Supplemented by reference TRBV30 and TRBJ2-1, the full variable domain reads SQTIHQWPATLVQPVGSPLSLECTVEGTSNPNLYWYRQAAGRGLQLLFYSVGIGQISSEVPQNLSASRPQDRQFILSSKKLLLSDSGFYLCAWGQGEQFFGPGTRLTVL.

Note on this clone: This specimen includes other DNA sequences encoding the same CDR3. The chain combines TRBV4-1 with TRBJ1-1, with 8 nucleotides matching TRBD1. V trimming: 1 base; J trimming: 3 bases; junction bases outside the gene matches: 4. Germline V lookup: CDR1 MGHRA, CDR2 YSYEKL. The CDR3 is 15 amino acids. CDR3 in DNA: TGCGCCAGCAGCCAAGGCAGGGGGCTAGACACTGAAGCTTTCTTT. Translated: CASSQGRGLDTEAFF.

This rearrangement joins TRBV7-9 to TRBJ1-4; unclear D gene. Germline V gene sequence: CDR1 SEHNR, CDR2 FQNEAQ (reference sequence). Between the trimmed V and J ends, which lost 4 bases and 8 bases, there was a span of 14 bases. The CDR3 consists of 14 residues. DNA of the CDR3: TGTGCCAGCAGCTCCCCGGGGAGAGAGGAAAAACTGTTTTTT. Amino acids: CASSSPGREEKLFF.

This clone was observed a handful of times. The same CDR3 arises from other DNA sequences in this sample as well. The chain uses TRBV2 and TRBJ2-7, with D possibly being TRBD1 or TRBD2 (5 bases each). The CDR3 covers 10 residues. The V end was cut by 8 bases, the J end by 3 bases, with 5 bases between. Per the germline V gene, CDR1 is SNHLY and CDR2 is FYNNEI. The CDR3 is CASGGYEQYF. The CDR3 DNA follows: TGTGCCAGCGGGGGCTACGAGCAGTACTTC.

This chain joins TRBV10-3 and TRBJ2-7; possible D gene TRBD2, 6 bases. This CDR3 is 13 amino acids long. The V and J ends lost 10 bases and 6 bases respectively, with 19 bases between them. In germline, CDR1 is ENHRY, CDR2 SYGVKD. The CDR3 DNA follows: TGTGCCAGCGACTCGGACGGGGGTGCCGAGCAGTACTTC. Its translation: CASDSDGGAEQYF.

The table lists this clone with a count of one. The V gene is TRBV28, the J gene TRBJ2-3; 9 positions agree with TRBD2. Unmatched junction bases numbered 9, after V lost 5 bases and J lost 3 bases. The CDR3 is 16 residues long. Germline CDR1 and CDR2: MDHEN and SYDVKM. The CDR3, as DNA: TGTGCCAGCAGTCCGGGACTAGCATTTGCTACAGATACGCAGTATTTT. Its translation is CASSPGLAFATDTQYF.

The CDR3 here is CASRIGEGNSPLHF. The CDR3 region has the DNA TGTGCCAGTAGGATTGGGGAGGGTAATTCACCCCTCCACTTT. The V gene is TRBV19, the J gene TRBJ1-6; D is uncertain. V lost 6 bases and J lost 6, with 12 bases in between. Germline-derived CDR1 and CDR2 are LNHDA and SQIVND (reference sequence). The CDR3 length is 14 residues.

About this clone: The sample has other DNA sequences that encode this CDR3 too. The chain combines TRBV7-6 with TRBJ2-1, with D unresolved. The V and J ends lost 1 base and 0 bases respectively, with 7 bases between them. Germline CDR1 and CDR2: SGHVS and FNYEAQ. The CDR3 length is 15 residues. CDR3 DNA: TGTGCCAGCAGCTTAGGAGACTCCTCCTACAATGAGCAGTTCTTC. Translated: CASSLGDSSYNEQFF.

A remark on this clone: The same CDR3 also results from other DNA sequences found in this sample. The V and J genes are TRBV11-2 and TRBJ2-1; D perhaps matches TRBD1 (6 bases). Germline CDR1 and CDR2: SGHAT and FQNNGV. V was trimmed by 4 bases and J by 6 bases, leaving 7 bases between them. There are 12 residues in the CDR3. Written as DNA, the CDR3 is TGTGCCAGCAGCTCACAGGGCAATGAGCAGTTCTTC. This sequence encodes CASSSQGNEQFF.

This chain joins TRBV5-5 and TRBJ1-2, with a weak D call TRBD1 (6 bases). The V end was cut by 2 bases, the J end by 2 bases, with 10 bases between. Germline-derived CDR1 and CDR2 are SGHKS and YYEKEE (reference sequence). This CDR3 is 14 amino acids long. Written as DNA, the CDR3 is TGTGCCAGCAGCTTACAGGGAGGGAACTATGGCTACACCTTC. As protein: CASSLQGGNYGYTF.

J is TRBJ2-1 and V is TRBV2, with 9 bases fitting TRBD2. In germline, CDR1 is SNHLY, CDR2 FYNNEI. After removal of 3 bases from V and 3 bases from J, the junction contained 6 bases not matched to a gene. The CDR3 extends over 16 amino acids. CDR3 sequence (DNA): TGTGCCAGCAGTGACCCTAGCGGGGTGGGCTACAATGAGCAGTTCTTC. It yields the protein CASSDPSGVGYNEQFF.

The chain has TRBV27 and TRBJ2-3; 7 positions match TRBD1. This CDR3 has 14 amino acids. The V and J ends lost 7 bases and 2 bases, in that order; junction bases with no gene match: 6. Germline V CDR1 and CDR2: MNHEY, SMNVEV (reference sequence). The CDR3 sequence: CASKTTGATDTQYF. As DNA, the CDR3 is TGTGCCAGCAAAACTACAGGGGCCACAGATACGCAGTATTTT.